This record covers a single T cell receptor beta chain. Its matching antigen is unknown. These data belong to a study of STAT5B mutations in CD4+ large granular lymphocyte leukemia. Broader study findings: Patient CD4-sorted repertoires stayed more clonal than healthy ones after leukemic-clone removal.

Some clones are missing from TCRdb's copy, which holds only in-frame ones; the method was immunoSEQ multiplex PCR. The profile shows about 32,000 clones, around four fifths of them singletons. In germline, CDR1 is SGDLS, CDR2 YYNGEE. CDR3 length: 15 amino acids. The trim removed 4 bases at V and 11 bases at J, leaving 14 bases unmatched. Input material: CD4+ T cells from blood buffy coats. This chain joins TRBV9 and TRBJ2-7; 11 nucleotides agree with TRBD1. The receptor was isolated from a human donor in good health. The CDR3 loop is CASSPPSGTGGLKYF. CDR3 coding DNA: TGTGCCAGCAGCCCCCCCTCCGGGACAGGGGGTTTGAAGTACTTC.